These 18 T cell receptor beta chains came from one sample sequenced in a study of blood T cell repertoires in COVID-19. TCRdb's table, derived via immunoSEQ multiplex PCR, lists solely in-frame clones and lacks some. The sample shows around 240,000 clones, 70% to 90% of them seen only once. The sequenced material came from PBMCs or T cells enriched from blood (not recorded which). All receptors come from a man aged 50 to 59 who had been exposed to COVID-19.

The chain has TRBV10-3 and TRBJ2-3; D possibly corresponds to TRBD2 (6 bases). V lost 6 bases to trimming and J lost 0 bases, with 10 bases between them. Germline V gives CDR1 ENHRY, CDR2 SYGVKD. CDR3 length: 14 residues. The CDR3 loop is CAIRGGDSTDTQYF. CDR3 DNA sequence: TGTGCCATCAGGGGCGGGGATAGCACAGATACGCAGTATTTT.

V gene TRBV5-1 combines with J gene TRBJ1-1, with 7 bases that match TRBD1. Germline loops: CDR1 SGHRS, CDR2 YFSETQ. The CDR3 sequence is 15 residues long. V was pared by 4 bases and J by 4 bases, with 10 bases of the junction left unmatched. CDR3 bases: TGCGCCAGCAGCCCGGGAGGGGGCGACGGCACTGAAGCTTTCTTT. Encoded protein: CASSPGGGDGTEAFF.

V is TRBV11-1 and J is TRBJ2-6, with D possibly being TRBD2 (6 bases). Per germline, CDR1 SGHAT and CDR2 FQDESV (reference sequence). Trimming pared 3 bases from V and 3 bases from J, leaving 9 bases between. The CDR3 consists of 15 residues. CDR3 in amino acids: CASSFGGLGANVLTF. The CDR3 DNA follows: TGTGCCAGCAGCTTCGGAGGGCTTGGGGCCAACGTCCTGACTTTC.

The rearrangement uses TRBV19 and TRBJ2-1, with D possibly being TRBD2 (6 bases). CDR3 length: 14 residues. Deletions cut 5 bases from V and 7 bases from J, with 15 bases between. CDR1 and CDR2 (germline): LNHDA, SQIVND (reference sequence). Here the CDR3 DNA reads TGTGCCAGTAGTGACGGGAGCGCTCTGAATGAGCAGTTCTTC. This gives the protein CASSDGSALNEQFF.

Concerning this clone: Other nucleotide sequences from this sample produce the same CDR3. V is TRBV19 and J is TRBJ1-3; D is undetermined. CDR1 and CDR2 (germline): LNHDA, SQIVND (reference sequence). Trimming took 0 bases from V and 0 from J, leaving 6 bases between them. This CDR3 contains 15 residues. The CDR3 DNA reads as TGTGCCAGTAGTATAGAAACGAGCTCTGGAAACACCATATATTTT. Amino acid sequence: CASSIETSSGNTIYF. Complete variable domain (other parts from reference TRBV19 and TRBJ1-3): DGGITQSPKYLFRKEGQNVTLSCEQNLNHDAMYWYRQDPGQGLRLIYYSQIVNDFQKGDIAEGYSVSREKKESFPLTVTSAQKNPTAFYLCASSIETSSGNTIYFGEGSWLTVV.

The chain has TRBV5-1 and TRBJ1-3; TRBD1 matches 7 bases. This CDR3 contains 15 residues. CDR1 SGHRS and CDR2 YFSETQ come from the germline V gene. The J segment lost 1 base and the V segment lost 2 bases, leaving 3 bases of the junction unmatched. CDR3 DNA sequence: TGCGCCAGCAGCTTCGAACAGGGGTCTGGAAACACCATATATTTT. It specifies CASSFEQGSGNTIYF.

The V call is TRBV23-1, the J call TRBJ2-2; 10 bases align to TRBD2. TRBV23-1 counts as an open reading frame of uncertain function. CDR3 size: 17 residues. V gave up 2 bases and J gave up 3 bases; unmatched junction bases: 6. The CDR3 nucleotides read TGCGCCAGCAGTCAACAGCGGGGGGGCCTAGACACCGGGGAGCTGTTTTTT. As protein: CASSQQRGGLDTGELFF.

The DNA for the CDR3 is TGCGCCAGCAGCTTGGAGCCTGAGAGCTCCTACGAGCAGTACTTC. Its protein product is CASSLEPESSYEQYF. The chain combines TRBV5-1 with TRBJ2-7; unclear D gene. The V gene's germline CDR1 is SGHRS and CDR2 YFSETQ. V dropped 0 bases and J dropped 0 bases, with 10 bases sitting between them. The CDR3 is 15 amino acids.

This chain joins TRBV11-2 and TRBJ1-1, with D perhaps TRBD1 (6 bases). The V and J ends lost 2 bases and 4 bases respectively, with 14 bases between them. Germline V gene sequence: CDR1 SGHAT, CDR2 FQNNGV. CDR3 length equals 15 residues. CDR3 DNA sequence: TGTGCCAGCAGCTTATGGAGGGGGGGGAGCACTGAAGCTTTCTTT. Its protein product is CASSLWRGGSTEAFF.

The chain couples TRBV10-3 to TRBJ1-1, with TRBD1 matching over 7 bases. The V gene's germline CDR1 is ENHRY and CDR2 SYGVKD. V lost 6 bases, J lost 5 bases, and 12 bases stayed unmatched. CDR3 length equals 15 residues. In nucleotides, the CDR3 is TGTGCCATCAGGGGGACAGACCCCGGGGTGACTGAAGCTTTCTTT. Protein: CAIRGTDPGVTEAFF.

The chain is built from TRBV28 and TRBJ1-1; D gene ambiguous. There are 14 residues in the CDR3. The ends were cut back, 1 base at V and 4 bases at J, with 10 bases in the middle. Germline-derived CDR1 and CDR2 are MDHEN and SYDVKM. The CDR3, as DNA: TGTGCCAGCAGTTTATCCGTTGAGGGCACTGAAGCTTTCTTT. It specifies CASSLSVEGTEAFF.

The chain recombines TRBV5-1 with TRBJ2-7; D might be TRBD1 (6 bases). Germline V gene lookup returns CDR1 SGHRS and CDR2 YFSETQ. This CDR3 has 15 amino acids. V was cut by 5 bases and J by 4 bases, with 19 bases left in between. The CDR3 protein is CASSSSLDRPYEQYV. DNA for the CDR3: TGCGCCAGCAGTTCCAGTCTTGACAGGCCTTACGAGCAGTACGTC.

This sequence joins TRBV7-3 and TRBJ2-6; 15 nucleotides align to TRBD2. Losses at the gene ends were 5 bases for V and 1 base for J; bases not matched to a gene: 6. The germline V gene encodes CDR1 SGHTA and CDR2 FQGTGA. The CDR3 is made up of 19 amino acids. The CDR3 DNA sequence: TGTGCCAGCAGCCCGGGACTAGCGGGGGGATATTCTGGGGCCAACGTCCTGACTTTC. It translates to CASSPGLAGGYSGANVLTF.

The V and J genes are TRBV5-6 and TRBJ1-4; 8 nucleotides align to TRBD1. The CDR3 has 13 amino acids. The germline CDR1 and CDR2 sequences are SGHDT and YYEEEE. Germline trimming cut 5 bases from V and 5 bases from J; bases unmatched to any gene: 2. For the CDR3, the DNA is TGTGCCAGCAGAAGGACAGGGAATGAAAAACTGTTTTTT. Translating it yields CASRRTGNEKLFF.

The chain joins TRBV7-2 to TRBJ1-3; the D gene is possibly TRBD1 (5 bases). The V gene's germline CDR1 is SGHTA and CDR2 FQGNSA. Trimming cost V 3 bases and J 2 bases, with 11 bases left between them. The CDR3 has 15 amino acids. The CDR3 bases are TGTGCCAGCAGCTTGGCAGGGTTGACTGGAAACACCATATATTTT. Amino acids: CASSLAGLTGNTIYF. The full variable domain, completed using reference TRBV7-2 and TRBJ1-3, is GAGVSQSPSNKVTEKGKDVELRCDPISGHTALYWYRQSLGQGLEFLIYFQGNSAPDKSGLPSDRFSAERTGGSVSTLTIQRTQQEDSAVYLCASSLAGLTGNTIYFGEGSWLTVV.

The chain joins TRBV11-1 to TRBJ2-1; D possibly corresponds to TRBD2 (6 bases). This CDR3 has 16 amino acids. Trimming pared 5 bases from V and 7 bases from J, leaving 21 bases between. Per the germline V gene, CDR1 is SGHAT and CDR2 is FQDESV (reference sequence). Here the CDR3 reads CASSTRTYDGGNEQFF. As DNA, the CDR3 is TGTGCCAGCAGCACCCGGACGTATGATGGGGGGAATGAGCAGTTCTTC.

The gene calls are TRBV2 and TRBJ2-1; D unresolved. Germline V gene sequence: CDR1 SNHLY, CDR2 FYNNEI. There are 20 residues in the CDR3. With 6 bases removed from V and 0 bases from J, the gap between germline ends came to 27 bases. The CDR3 DNA reads as TGTGCCAGCAGGACCCAATTCGCGGTACAAGTCCTTAGCTCCTACAATGAGCAGTTCTTC. This gives the protein CASRTQFAVQVLSSYNEQFF.

In nucleotides, the CDR3 is TGTGCCAGCAAAAACTTCGGGAGCTCCTATAATTCACCCCTCCACTTT. It translates to CASKNFGSSYNSPLHF. This chain uses TRBV28 with TRBJ1-6; no clear D gene. From germline, CDR1 is MDHEN and CDR2 SYDVKM. The CDR3 covers 16 residues. Trimming pared 7 bases from V and 0 bases from J, leaving 13 bases between.